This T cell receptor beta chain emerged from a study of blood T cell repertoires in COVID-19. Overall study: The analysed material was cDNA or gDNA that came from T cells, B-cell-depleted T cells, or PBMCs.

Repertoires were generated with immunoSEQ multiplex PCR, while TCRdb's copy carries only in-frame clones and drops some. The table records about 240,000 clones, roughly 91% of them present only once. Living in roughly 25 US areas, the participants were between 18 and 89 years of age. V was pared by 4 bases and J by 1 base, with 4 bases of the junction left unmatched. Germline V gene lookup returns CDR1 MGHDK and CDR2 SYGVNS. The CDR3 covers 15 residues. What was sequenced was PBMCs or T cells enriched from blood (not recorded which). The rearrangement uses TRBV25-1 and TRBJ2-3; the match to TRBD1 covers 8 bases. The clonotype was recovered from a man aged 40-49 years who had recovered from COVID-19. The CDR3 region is CASSAGQGGTDTQYF. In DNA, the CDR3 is TGTGCCAGCAGTGCCGGACAGGGAGGCACAGATACGCAGTATTTT.